This paragraph reports one T cell receptor (beta chain). Its specific antigen is unknown. No base quality values were provided; no much bigger clone lies one nucleotide off. Another Seattle source contributed samples from volunteer blood donors who had recovered from COVID-19. Whole blood was collected in K2EDTA tubes by collaborating institutions according to the institutions' own protocols. Collaborator samples were shipped for TCRbeta analysis as frozen whole blood, isolated PBMCs, or DNA extracted from either sample type. TCRbeta CDR3 regions were amplified from genomic DNA by means of the immunoSEQ Assay, a bias-controlled multiplex PCR. Under the source paper's analysis protocol: Nucleated cell counts per sample were estimated from amplification of reference gene primers within the assay. To quantify the absolute abundance of each unique TCRbeta CDR3 rearrangement, sequence reads were collapsed and filtered. For each sample, productive Simpson clonality was calculated by taking the square root of Simpson's diversity index across productive rearrangements. The source is immuneACCESS, and TCRdb retained only in-frame sequences with V and J called. Part of the clones is not carried over; for the studies checked, unresolved V genes explain less than half of this, and the remainder is unexplained. V, J and clone size reflect that table, while D and trimming were determined from the DNA. Recorded for this sample are some 130,000 clones; about 90% of them occurred a single time. The top ten hold around 17% of the sample.

This sample stems from a study of blood T cell repertoires in COVID-19 (dated by TCRdb to the early 2020s). Some background on the complete study: The collaborator samples originated in the United States, Italy and Spain and spanned the acute and convalescent phases of COVID-19. The prospective study material was composed of cDNA or gDNA derived from T cells, B-cell-depleted T cells, or PBMCs. The dataset comprised deeply sampled blood TCRbeta repertoires from subjects exposed to, actively infected with, or recovered from COVID-19. The repertoires were released in a freely available public database intended as a resource for research on the immune response to SARS-CoV-2. Samples were obtained from the ongoing ImmuneRACE study (first 160 participants) and from about 1,300 subjects provided by 6 global collaborators. Sample metadata almost always included a de-identified subject ID, COVID-19 status, age in years and sex. Where available, HLA class I and class II types were obtained from metadata supplied by the sample provider rather than from assay-based typing.

Study-wide findings and limitations: The amount of clinical and demographic metadata varied by source and participant and was provided uncurated.

V and J lose 0 bases and 4 bases, and a span of 16 bases separates them. Per the germline V gene (reference sequence), LGHDT is the CDR1 and YNNKEL is the CDR2. The CDR3 sequence holds 16 residues, the cysteine and phenylalanine included. The read is trimmed to its CDR3 DNA, 48 bases read in frame from base 1. The TCR comes from a woman aged 45-65 years who had recovered from COVID-19. Sequenced: peripheral blood. The chain uses TRBV3-1 (or the pseudogene TRBV3-2) and TRBJ2-7, and possibly TRBD2, on 5 matching bases. The bases are TGTGCCAGCAGCCAAGACCCCATAGCGAGAGGGTACGAGCAGTACTTC. Translated, it reads CASSQDPIARGYEQYF.